This T cell receptor beta chain was recovered during a study of blood T cell repertoires in COVID-19. Only in-frame clones appear in the TCRdb table, and some are missing; sequencing was by immunoSEQ multiplex PCR. Counted here are a few hundred thousand clones, about 80% occurring once; the ten biggest clones make up about 1.3%. The V end was cut by 4 bases, the J end by 4 bases, with 6 bases between. This CDR3 is built from 11 residues. CDR1 is GTSNPN, CDR2 SVGIG, per germline (reference sequence). Adults between roughly 18 and 90 years of age took part from more than 20 US areas. Input material: PBMCs or T cells enriched from blood (not recorded which). The chain has TRBV30 and TRBJ2-3; D is ambiguous. This TCR was recovered from a woman aged 40 to 50 with acute COVID-19. CDR3 bases: TGTGCCTGGAACCGCGCAGATACGCAGTATTTT. As protein: CAWNRADTQYF.